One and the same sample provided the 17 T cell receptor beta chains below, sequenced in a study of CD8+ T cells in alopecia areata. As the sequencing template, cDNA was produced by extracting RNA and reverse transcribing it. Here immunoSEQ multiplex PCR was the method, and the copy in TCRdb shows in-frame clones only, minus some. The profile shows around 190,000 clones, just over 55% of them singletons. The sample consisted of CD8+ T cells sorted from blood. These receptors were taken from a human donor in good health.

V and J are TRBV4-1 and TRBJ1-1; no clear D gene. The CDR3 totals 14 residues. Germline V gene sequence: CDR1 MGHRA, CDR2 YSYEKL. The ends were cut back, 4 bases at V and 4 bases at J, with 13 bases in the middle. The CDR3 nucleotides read TGCGCCAGCAGCCCCTCTAATGTGGGCACTGAAGCTTTCTTT. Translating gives CASSPSNVGTEAFF.

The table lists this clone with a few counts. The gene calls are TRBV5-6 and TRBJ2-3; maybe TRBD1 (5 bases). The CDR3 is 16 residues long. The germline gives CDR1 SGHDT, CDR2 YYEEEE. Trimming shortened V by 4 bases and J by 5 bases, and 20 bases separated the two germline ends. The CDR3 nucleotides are TGTGCCAGCAGCCTACCCCACTGGGGCGAGCAAGATACGCAGTATTTT. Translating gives CASSLPHWGEQDTQYF.

The CDR3 coding sequence is TGTGCCAGCAGCGTGGACAGCTCTGTGACCCAGTACTTC. The encoded protein is CASSVDSSVTQYF. This chain connects TRBV9 to TRBJ2-5; the D gene is possibly TRBD1 (6 bases). The germline CDR1 and CDR2 sequences are SGDLS and YYNGEE. The V end was cut by 2 bases, the J end by 7 bases, with 12 bases between. The CDR3 has 13 amino acids.

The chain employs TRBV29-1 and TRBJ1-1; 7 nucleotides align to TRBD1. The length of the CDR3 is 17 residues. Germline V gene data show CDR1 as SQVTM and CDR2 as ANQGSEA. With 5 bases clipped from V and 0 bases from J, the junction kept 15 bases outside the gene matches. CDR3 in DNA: TGCAGCGTTACATCGACAGGGAGGAACATCATGAACACTGAAGCTTTCTTT. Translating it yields CSVTSTGRNIMNTEAFF.

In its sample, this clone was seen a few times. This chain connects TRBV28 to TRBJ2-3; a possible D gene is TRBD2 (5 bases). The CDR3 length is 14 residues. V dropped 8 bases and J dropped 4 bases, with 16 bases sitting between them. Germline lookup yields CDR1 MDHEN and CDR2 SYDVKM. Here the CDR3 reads CASRGLVGSDTQYF. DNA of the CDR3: TGTGCCAGCCGCGGGCTAGTAGGATCAGATACGCAGTATTTT. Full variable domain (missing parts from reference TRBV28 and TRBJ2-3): DVKVTQSSRYLVKRTGEKVFLECVQDMDHENMFWYRQDPGLGLRLIYFSYDVKMKEKGDIPEGYSVSREKKERFSLILESASTNQTSMYLCASRGLVGSDTQYFGPGTRLTVL.

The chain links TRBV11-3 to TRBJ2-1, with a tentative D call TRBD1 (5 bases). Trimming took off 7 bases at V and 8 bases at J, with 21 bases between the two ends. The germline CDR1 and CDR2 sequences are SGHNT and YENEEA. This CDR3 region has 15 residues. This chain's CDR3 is CASKQRGLPGHEQFF. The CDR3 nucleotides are TGTGCCAGCAAGCAAAGGGGTCTCCCTGGCCATGAGCAGTTCTTC. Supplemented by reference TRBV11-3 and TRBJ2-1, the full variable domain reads EAGVVQSPRYKIIEKKQPVAFWCNPISGHNTLYWYLQNLGQGPELLIRYENEEAVDDSQLPKDRFSAERLKGVDSTLKIQPAELGDSAVYLCASKQRGLPGHEQFFGPGTRLTVL.

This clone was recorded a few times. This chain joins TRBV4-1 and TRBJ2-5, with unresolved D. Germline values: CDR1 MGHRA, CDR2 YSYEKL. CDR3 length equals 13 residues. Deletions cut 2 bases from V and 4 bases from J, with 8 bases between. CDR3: CASSQFVPETQYF. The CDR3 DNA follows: TGCGCCAGCAGCCAATTTGTTCCAGAGACCCAGTACTTC.

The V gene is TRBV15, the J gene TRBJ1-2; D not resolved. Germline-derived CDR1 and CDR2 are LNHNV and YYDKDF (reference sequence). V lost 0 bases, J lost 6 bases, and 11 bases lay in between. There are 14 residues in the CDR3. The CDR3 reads CATSRDRERDGYTF. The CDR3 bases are TGTGCCACCAGCAGAGATAGGGAAAGGGATGGCTACACCTTC.

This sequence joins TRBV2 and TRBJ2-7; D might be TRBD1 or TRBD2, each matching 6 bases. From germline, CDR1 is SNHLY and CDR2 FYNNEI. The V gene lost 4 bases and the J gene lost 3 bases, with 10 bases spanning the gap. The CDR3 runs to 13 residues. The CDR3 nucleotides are TGTGCCAGCAGTGTGAAGGGGGGCTACGAGCAGTACTTC. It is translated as CASSVKGGYEQYF.

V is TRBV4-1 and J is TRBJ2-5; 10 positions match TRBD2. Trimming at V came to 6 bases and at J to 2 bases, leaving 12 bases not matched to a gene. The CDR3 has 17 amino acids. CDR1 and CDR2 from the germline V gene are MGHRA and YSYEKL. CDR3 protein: CASSHILAGGLQETQYF. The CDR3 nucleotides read TGCGCCAGCAGTCACATCTTAGCGGGGGGCCTACAAGAGACCCAGTACTTC.

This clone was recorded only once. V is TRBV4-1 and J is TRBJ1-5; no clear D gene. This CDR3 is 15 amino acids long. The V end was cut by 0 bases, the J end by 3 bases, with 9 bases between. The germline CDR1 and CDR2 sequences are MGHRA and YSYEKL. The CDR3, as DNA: TGCGCCAGCAGCCAAGAGGGAGTCGCCAATCAGCCCCAGCATTTT. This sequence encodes CASSQEGVANQPQHF.

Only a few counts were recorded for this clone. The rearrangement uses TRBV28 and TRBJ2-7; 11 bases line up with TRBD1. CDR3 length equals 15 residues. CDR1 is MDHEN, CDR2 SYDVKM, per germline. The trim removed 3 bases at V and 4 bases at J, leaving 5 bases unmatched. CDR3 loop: CASSFGTGGSYEQYF. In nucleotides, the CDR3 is TGTGCCAGCAGTTTTGGGACAGGGGGTTCATACGAGCAGTACTTC. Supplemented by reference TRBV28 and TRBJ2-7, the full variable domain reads DVKVTQSSRYLVKRTGEKVFLECVQDMDHENMFWYRQDPGLGLRLIYFSYDVKMKEKGDIPEGYSVSREKKERFSLILESASTNQTSMYLCASSFGTGGSYEQYFGPGTRLTVT.

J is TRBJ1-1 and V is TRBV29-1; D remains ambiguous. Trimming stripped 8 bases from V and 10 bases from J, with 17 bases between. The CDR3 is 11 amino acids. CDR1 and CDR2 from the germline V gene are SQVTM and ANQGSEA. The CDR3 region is CSPSAGEGAFF. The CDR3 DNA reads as TGCAGCCCCTCCGCCGGGGAGGGAGCTTTCTTT.

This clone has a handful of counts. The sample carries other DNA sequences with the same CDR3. The CDR3 sequence is CASSLVRSNTEAFF. Written as DNA, the CDR3 is TGTGCCAGCAGCTTAGTAAGATCTAACACTGAAGCTTTCTTT. The chain employs TRBV7-9 and TRBJ1-1; D not resolved. The CDR3 has 14 residues. The germline V gene has CDR1 SEHNR and CDR2 FQNEAQ (reference sequence). Trimming pared 1 base from V and 2 bases from J, leaving 8 bases between.

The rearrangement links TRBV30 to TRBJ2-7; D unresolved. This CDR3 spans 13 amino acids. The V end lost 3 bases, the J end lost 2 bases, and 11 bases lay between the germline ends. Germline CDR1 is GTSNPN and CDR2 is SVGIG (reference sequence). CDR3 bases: TGTGCCTGGAGATTGGGCAGAACCTACGAGCAGTACTTC. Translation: CAWRLGRTYEQYF. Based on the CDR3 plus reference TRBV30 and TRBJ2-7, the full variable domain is SQTIHQWPATLVQPVGSPLSLECTVEGTSNPNLYWYRQAAGRGLQLLFYSVGIGQISSEVPQNLSASRPQDRQFILSSKKLLLSDSGFYLCAWRLGRTYEQYFGPGTRLTVT.

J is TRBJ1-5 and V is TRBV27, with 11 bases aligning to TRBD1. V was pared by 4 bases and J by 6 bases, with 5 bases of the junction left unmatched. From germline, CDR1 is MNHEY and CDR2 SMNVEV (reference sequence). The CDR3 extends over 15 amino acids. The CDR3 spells CASSSGQGVGQPQHF. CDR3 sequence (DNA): TGTGCCAGCAGTTCGGGACAGGGGGTCGGTCAGCCCCAGCATTTT.

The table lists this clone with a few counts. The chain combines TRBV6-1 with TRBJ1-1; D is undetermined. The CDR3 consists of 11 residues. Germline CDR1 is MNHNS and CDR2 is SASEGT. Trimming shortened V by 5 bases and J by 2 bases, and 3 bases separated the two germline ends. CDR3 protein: CASSHNTEAFF. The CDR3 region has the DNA TGTGCCAGCAGTCACAACACTGAAGCTTTCTTT.